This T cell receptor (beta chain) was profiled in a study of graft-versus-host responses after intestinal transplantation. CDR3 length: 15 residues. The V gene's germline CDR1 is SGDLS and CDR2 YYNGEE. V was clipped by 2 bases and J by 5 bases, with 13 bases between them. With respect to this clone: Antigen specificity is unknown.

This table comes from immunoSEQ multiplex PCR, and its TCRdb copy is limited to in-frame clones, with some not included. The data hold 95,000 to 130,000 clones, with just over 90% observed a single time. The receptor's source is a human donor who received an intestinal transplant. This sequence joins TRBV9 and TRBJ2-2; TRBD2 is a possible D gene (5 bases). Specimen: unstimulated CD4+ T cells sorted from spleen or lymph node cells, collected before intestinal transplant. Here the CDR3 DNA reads TGTGCCAGCAGCGTTAGGAGCGGACCAACCGGGGAGCTGTTTTTT. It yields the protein CASSVRSGPTGELFF. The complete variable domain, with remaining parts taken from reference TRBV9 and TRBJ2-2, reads DSGVTQTPKHLITATGQRVTLRCSPRSGDLSVYWYQQSLDQGLQFLIQYYNGEERAKGNILERFSAQQFPDLHSELNLSSLELGDSALYFCASSVRSGPTGELFFGEGSRLTVL.